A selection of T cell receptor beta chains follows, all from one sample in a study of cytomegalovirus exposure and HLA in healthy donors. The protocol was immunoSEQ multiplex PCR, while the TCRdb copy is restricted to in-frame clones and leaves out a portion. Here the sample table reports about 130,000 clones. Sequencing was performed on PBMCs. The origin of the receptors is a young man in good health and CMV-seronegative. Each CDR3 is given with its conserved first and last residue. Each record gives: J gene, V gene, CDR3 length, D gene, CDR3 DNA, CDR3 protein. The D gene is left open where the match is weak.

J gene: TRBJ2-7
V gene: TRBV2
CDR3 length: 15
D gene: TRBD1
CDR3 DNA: TGTGCCAGCAGGGGCGATGGACAGGGGGAGGCCGAGCAGTACTTC
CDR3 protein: CASRGDGQGEAEQYF

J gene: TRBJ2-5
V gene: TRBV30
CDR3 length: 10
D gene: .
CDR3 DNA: TGTGCCTGGAGTCGTGAGACCCAGTACTTC
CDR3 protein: CAWSRETQYF

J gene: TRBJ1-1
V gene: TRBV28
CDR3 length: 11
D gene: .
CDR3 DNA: TGTGCCAGCAGTTTATGGTATGAAGCTTTCTTT
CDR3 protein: CASSLWYEAFF

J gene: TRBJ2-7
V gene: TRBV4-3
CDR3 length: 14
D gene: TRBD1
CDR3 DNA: TGCGCCAGCAGCCGCGACAGGGGTCTAAACGAGCAGTACTTC
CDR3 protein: CASSRDRGLNEQYF

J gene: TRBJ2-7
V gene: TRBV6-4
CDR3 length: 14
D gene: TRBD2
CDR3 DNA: TGTGCCAGCAGTGTCGGCGGGAGCAGGGACGAGCAGTACTTC
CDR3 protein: CASSVGGSRDEQYF

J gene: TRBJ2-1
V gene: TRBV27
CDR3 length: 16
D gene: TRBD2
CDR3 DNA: TGTGCCAGCACTTGGACTAGCGGGCACTCCTACAATGAGCAGTTCTTC
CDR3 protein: CASTWTSGHSYNEQFF

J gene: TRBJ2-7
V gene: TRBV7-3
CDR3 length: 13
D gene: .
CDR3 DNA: TGTGCCAGCAGCCCCGGACAGACCCTCGAGCAGTACTTC
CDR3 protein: CASSPGQTLEQYF

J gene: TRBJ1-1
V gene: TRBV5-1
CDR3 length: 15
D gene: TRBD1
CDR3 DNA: TGCGCCAGCCGGACAGGGGAAATTTTGAACACTGAAGCTTTCTTT
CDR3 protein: CASRTGEILNTEAFF

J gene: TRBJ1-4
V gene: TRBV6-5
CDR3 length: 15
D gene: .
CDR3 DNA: TGTGCCAGCAGTTCCCGGGGGGAGTATAATGAAAAACTGTTTTTT
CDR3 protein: CASSSRGEYNEKLFF

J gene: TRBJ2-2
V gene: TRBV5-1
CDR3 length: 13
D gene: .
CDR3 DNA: TGCGCCAGCAGTCGCGACTTTGCCGGGGAGCTGTTTTTT
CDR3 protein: CASSRDFAGELFF

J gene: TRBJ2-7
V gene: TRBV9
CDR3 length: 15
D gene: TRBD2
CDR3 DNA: TGTGCCAGCAGCGTAGGCGGGAGGGCCGAGGACGAGCAGTACTTC
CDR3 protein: CASSVGGRAEDEQYF

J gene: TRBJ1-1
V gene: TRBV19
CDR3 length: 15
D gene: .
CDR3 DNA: TGTGCCAGTAGTATCTCGGTGCTAGGCGACACTGAAGCTTTCTTT
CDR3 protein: CASSISVLGDTEAFF

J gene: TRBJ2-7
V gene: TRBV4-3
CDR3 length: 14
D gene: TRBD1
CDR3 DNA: TGCGCCAGCAGCATCGACAGGGGCTCCTACGAGCAGTACTTC
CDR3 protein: CASSIDRGSYEQYF

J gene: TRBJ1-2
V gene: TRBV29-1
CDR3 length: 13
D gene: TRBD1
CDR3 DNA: TGCAGCGTTAACGACAGGGACCTCTATGGCTACACCTTC
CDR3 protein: CSVNDRDLYGYTF

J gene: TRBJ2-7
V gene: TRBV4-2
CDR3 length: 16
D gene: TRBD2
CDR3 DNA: TGTGCCAGCAGCCAAGAAGCGGGAGACACCTCCTACGAGCAGTACTTC
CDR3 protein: CASSQEAGDTSYEQYF

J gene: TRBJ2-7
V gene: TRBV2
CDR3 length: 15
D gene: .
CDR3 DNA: TGTGCCAGCAGTGAAGAACAGCGGAGGACCTACGAGCAGTACTTC
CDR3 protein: CASSEEQRRTYEQYF

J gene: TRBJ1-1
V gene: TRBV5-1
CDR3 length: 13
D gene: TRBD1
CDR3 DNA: TGCGCCAGCAGCACCGGGACAGTCACTGAAGCTTTCTTT
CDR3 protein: CASSTGTVTEAFF

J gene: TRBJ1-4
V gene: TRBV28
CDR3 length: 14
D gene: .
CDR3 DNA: TGTGCCAGCACTATGGGGGGGGCGTATGAAAAACTGTTTTTT
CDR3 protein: CASTMGGAYEKLFF

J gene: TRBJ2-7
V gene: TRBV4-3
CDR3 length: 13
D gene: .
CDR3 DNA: TGCGCCAGCAGCCAAGACAGGGATTACGAGCAGTACTTC
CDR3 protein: CASSQDRDYEQYF

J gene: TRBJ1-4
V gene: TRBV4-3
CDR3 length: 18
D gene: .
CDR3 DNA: TGCGCCAGCAGCCAAGAGAGTACGGCAGGGGCAACTAATGAAAAACTGTTTTTT
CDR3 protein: CASSQESTAGATNEKLFF

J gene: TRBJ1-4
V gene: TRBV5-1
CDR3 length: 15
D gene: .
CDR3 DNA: TGCGCCAGCAGCTTGGGGAGACAGGTTGGTGAAAAACTGTTTTTT
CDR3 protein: CASSLGRQVGEKLFF

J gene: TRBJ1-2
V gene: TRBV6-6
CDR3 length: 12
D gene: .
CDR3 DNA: TGTGCCAGCAGTTTCCTCGTGCGTGGCTACACCTTC
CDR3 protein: CASSFLVRGYTF

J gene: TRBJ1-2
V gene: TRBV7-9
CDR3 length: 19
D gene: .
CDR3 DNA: TGTGCCAGCAGTTACTTAGCGCGGGGCAGCATCCGAGGCTTGGATGGCTACACCTTC
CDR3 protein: CASSYLARGSIRGLDGYTF

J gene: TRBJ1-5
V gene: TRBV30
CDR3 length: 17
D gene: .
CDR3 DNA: TGTGCCTGGAGTTCGGGCAGGGTAAGGTCCAGCAATCAGCCCCAGCATTTT
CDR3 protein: CAWSSGRVRSSNQPQHF

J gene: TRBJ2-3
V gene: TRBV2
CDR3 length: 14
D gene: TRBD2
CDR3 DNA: TGTGCCAGCATCGGCGGGGGGAGCACAGATACGCAGTATTTT
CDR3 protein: CASIGGGSTDTQYF

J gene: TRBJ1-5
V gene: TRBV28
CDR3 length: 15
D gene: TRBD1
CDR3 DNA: TGTGCCAGCCTAGGACAGGGGGCAGGGAATCAGCCCCAGCATTTT
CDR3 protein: CASLGQGAGNQPQHF

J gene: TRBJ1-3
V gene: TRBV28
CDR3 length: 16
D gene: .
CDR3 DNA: TGTGCCAGCAGTCCGGCCTCGGCGGGCTCTGGAAACACCATATATTTT
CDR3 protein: CASSPASAGSGNTIYF